Below are 26 T cell receptor beta chains sequenced from a single sample in a study of blood T cell repertoires in COVID-19. Assay: immunoSEQ multiplex PCR; the TCRdb copy retains only in-frame clones and omits some. The sample lists 50,000 to 75,000 clones; roughly 82% were seen once. The sequencing sample was made of peripheral blood. The receptors stem from a human donor in a cohort sampled during active COVID-19.

This clone was seen once. The gene calls are TRBV5-4 and TRBJ1-6; 7 bases are shared with TRBD1. CDR3 length equals 15 residues. After removal of 3 bases from V and 1 base from J, the junction contained 1 base not matched to a gene. Germline lookup yields CDR1 SGHNT and CDR2 YYREEE (reference sequence). CDR3 nucleotide sequence: TGTGCCAGCAGCTCACAGGGGTCCTATAATTCACCCCTCCACTTT. The encoded protein is CASSSQGSYNSPLHF. The whole variable domain, remainder taken from reference TRBV5-4 and TRBJ1-6, is ETGVTQSPTHLIKTRGQQVTLRCSSQSGHNTVSWYQQALGQGPQFIFQYYREEENGRGNFPPRFSGLQFPNYSSELNVNALELDDSALYLCASSSQGSYNSPLHFGNGTRLTVT.

This chain links TRBV6-2 or TRBV6-3 with TRBJ2-1; 9 bases are a match to TRBD2. The V segment lost 5 bases and the J segment 2 bases; nucleotides outside the gene matches: 4. This CDR3 contains 15 residues. The germline V gene has CDR1 MNHEY and CDR2 SVGEGT. The CDR3, as DNA: TGTGCCAGCAGTGAGGCGGGGGGGACCTACAATGAGCAGTTCTTC. Its protein product is CASSEAGGTYNEQFF.

The CDR3 region has the DNA TGCGCCAGCGCAACCCCTAGCGGGAGGGCTATTGGTTTGGAGACCCAGTACTTC. Translating it yields CASATPSGRAIGLETQYF. The V gene is TRBV5-1, the J gene TRBJ2-5; 12 nucleotides agree with TRBD2. The CDR3 is 18 residues long. With 7 bases clipped from V and 5 bases from J, the junction kept 18 bases outside the gene matches. CDR1 and CDR2 (germline): SGHRS, YFSETQ.

The V call is TRBV5-6, the J call TRBJ2-3; 7 nucleotides agree with TRBD1. The ends lost 1 base at V and 6 bases at J; junction bases unmatched: 8. CDR1 is SGHDT, CDR2 YYEEEE, per germline. The CDR3 loop spans 15 amino acids. CDR3 in DNA: TGTGCCAGCAGCTTGCGGACCACAGGGGTCGATACGCAGTATTTT. Amino acid sequence: CASSLRTTGVDTQYF. Using reference TRBV5-6 and TRBJ2-3 for the parts outside the CDR3, the full variable domain is DAGVTQSPTHLIKTRGQQVTLRCSPKSGHDTVSWYQQALGQGPQFIFQYYEEEERQRGNFPDRFSGHQFPNYSSELNVNALLLGDSALYLCASSLRTTGVDTQYFGPGTRLTVL.

The chain carries TRBV19 and TRBJ1-2; TRBD1 aligns across 12 bases. CDR3 size: 17 residues. J lost 1 base, V lost 7 bases, and 10 bases had no gene match. CDR1 and CDR2 from the germline V gene are LNHDA and SQIVND (reference sequence). The CDR3 region has the DNA TGTGCCAGTACCCCCGGGACAGGGGGCAGGGATAACTATGGCTACACCTTC. Protein: CASTPGTGGRDNYGYTF.

The J gene is TRBJ2-2, the V gene TRBV7-9; 11 bases map to TRBD1. Losses at the gene ends were 4 bases for V and 7 bases for J; bases not matched to a gene: 5. The CDR3 has 15 amino acids. The germline CDR1 and CDR2 sequences are SEHNR and FQNEAQ (reference sequence). CDR3 in amino acids: CASSSDRGPVGELFF. In DNA, the CDR3 is TGTGCCAGCAGCTCGGACAGGGGGCCTGTCGGGGAGCTGTTTTTT.

V gene TRBV6-6 combines with J gene TRBJ1-5, with 8 bases matching TRBD1. The trim removed 5 bases at V and 1 base at J, leaving 7 bases unmatched. Germline assignment: CDR1 MNHNY and CDR2 SVGAGI (reference sequence). This CDR3 is built from 16 residues. CDR3: CASSTWTGLSNQPQHF. The CDR3 DNA follows: TGTGCCAGCAGTACCTGGACAGGGCTGAGCAATCAGCCCCAGCATTTT.

This clone was picked up a small number of times. The chain is built from TRBV4-1 and TRBJ1-4; the D gene is possibly TRBD1 (5 bases). V lost 0 bases and J lost 4, with 21 bases in between. Germline CDR1 and CDR2: MGHRA and YSYEKL. CDR3 length: 19 amino acids. The CDR3 spells CASSQDPSSDSAHNEKLFF. The CDR3 DNA sequence: TGCGCCAGCAGCCAAGACCCATCCTCCGACAGCGCCCATAATGAAAAACTGTTTTTT.

This chain joins TRBV21-1 and TRBJ1-5; the DNA was not compared with TRBD1, the D call given in the table. TRBV21-1 is an annotated pseudogene. CDR3 length: 15 residues. CDR3 amino acids: CASTLAGCSNQPQHF. The CDR3, as DNA: TGTGCCAGCACTTTGGCAGGGTGTAGCAATCAGCCCCAGCATTTT.

This chain links TRBV7-3 with TRBJ2-5; 7 bases agree with TRBD2. The trim removed 5 bases at V and 5 bases at J, leaving 14 bases unmatched. The CDR3 consists of 16 residues. Germline lookup yields CDR1 SGHTA and CDR2 FQGTGA. DNA for the CDR3: TGTGCCAGCAGCCCCGCTCCCAGGACTAGAGGGGAGACCCAGTACTTC. Translating gives CASSPAPRTRGETQYF.

This clone came up a few times. This chain uses TRBV5-1 with TRBJ2-7; D is uncertain. The ends were cut back, 1 base at V and 2 bases at J, with 10 bases in the middle. Germline V gene sequence: CDR1 SGHRS, CDR2 YFSETQ. The CDR3 is made up of 14 amino acids. CDR3 bases: TGCGCCAGCAGCTTGACGACAAATACCTACGAGCAGTACTTC. Translation gives CASSLTTNTYEQYF.

J is TRBJ2-3 and V is TRBV4-2; D might be TRBD1 (5 bases). This CDR3 is 15 amino acids long. Between the trimmed V and J ends, which lost 1 base and 2 bases, there was a span of 10 bases. In germline, CDR1 is LGHNA, CDR2 YNFKEQ. CDR3 coding DNA: TGTGCCAGCAGCCAAGTTGACAGCGACACAGATACGCAGTATTTT. Residues: CASSQVDSDTDTQYF.

This chain uses TRBV6-6 with TRBJ1-1, with 9 bases aligning to TRBD1. The CDR3 runs to 16 residues. Per the germline V gene, CDR1 is MNHNY and CDR2 is SVGAGI (reference sequence). V trimming: 2 bases; J trimming: 11 bases; junction bases outside the gene matches: 15. Written as DNA, the CDR3 is TGTGCCAGCAGTTACGGGAAACACAGGGGGCTTTTGGTGGCTTTCTTT. It translates to CASSYGKHRGLLVAFF.

The chain uses TRBV5-1 and TRBJ1-1, with 7 bases identical to TRBD1. Germline lookup yields CDR1 SGHRS and CDR2 YFSETQ. CDR3 length: 14 amino acids. The trim removed 4 bases at V and 2 bases at J, leaving 5 bases unmatched. CDR3 sequence (DNA): TGCGCCAGCAGCGTAGGACAGGCTAACACTGAAGCTTTCTTT. It yields the protein CASSVGQANTEAFF.

This clone has just a few counts. V usage is TRBV5-1 and J usage is TRBJ1-5; weak D call: TRBD1 (5 bases). V was cut by 0 bases and J by 4 bases, with 11 bases left in between. In germline, CDR1 is SGHRS, CDR2 YFSETQ. The length of the CDR3 is 15 residues. CDR3 nucleotides: TGCGCCAGCAGCTTGGATGGGCAGGGAAATCAGCCCCAGCATTTT. Its protein product is CASSLDGQGNQPQHF.

The table lists this clone with a few counts. The chain combines TRBV9 with TRBJ1-2; perhaps TRBD1 as D (5 bases). CDR1 is SGDLS, CDR2 YYNGEE, per germline. The CDR3 totals 13 residues. V lost 0 bases, J lost 8 bases, and 11 bases lay in between. CDR3 sequence: CASSVVSGGGYTF. In nucleotides, the CDR3 is TGTGCCAGCAGCGTAGTCTCGGGGGGAGGCTACACCTTC.

This sequence joins TRBV11-2 and TRBJ1-4; D ambiguous. The V gene's germline CDR1 is SGHAT and CDR2 FQNNGV. V was shortened by 4 bases and J by 0 bases, with 15 bases between the two germline ends. This CDR3 spans 17 amino acids. The CDR3 DNA reads TGTGCCAGCAGCTCAAGGGTATTCGGGGCAACTAATGAAAAACTGTTTTTT. As protein: CASSSRVFGATNEKLFF.

This rearrangement joins TRBV14 to TRBJ2-7; 7 nucleotides align to TRBD2. Germline loops: CDR1 SGHDN, CDR2 FVKESK. The CDR3 contains 13 residues. V lost 3 bases, J lost 4 bases, and 3 bases stayed unmatched. The CDR3 DNA follows: TGTGCCAGCAGCCAGACTAGCTGGTACGAGCAGTACTTC. It is translated as CASSQTSWYEQYF.

The CDR3 region is CASSMRQGMNTGELFF. The CDR3 DNA is TGTGCCAGTAGTATGCGGCAGGGTATGAACACCGGGGAGCTGTTTTTT. This chain joins TRBV19 and TRBJ2-2; TRBD1 might be the D (5 bases). Germline loops: CDR1 LNHDA, CDR2 SQIVND (reference sequence). Trimming stripped 3 bases from V and 1 base from J, with 12 bases between. The CDR3 runs 16 residues.

This clone showed up just a few times. This chain links TRBV18 with TRBJ1-1; a weak D match, TRBD1 (6 bases). This CDR3 comprises 14 residues. Trimming removed 4 bases from V and 6 bases from J, with 15 bases in between. CDR1 and CDR2 (germline): KGHSH, LQKENI. The chain's CDR3 is CASSRLRTEAEAFF. DNA for the CDR3: TGTGCCAGCTCACGTCTTCGGACAGAGGCTGAAGCTTTCTTT.

This rearrangement joins TRBV7-2 to TRBJ1-1; the D gene is possibly TRBD1 (5 bases). The CDR3 totals 18 residues. V was trimmed by 2 bases and J by 1 base, leaving 20 bases between them. Germline loops: CDR1 SGHTA, CDR2 FQGNSA. CDR3: CASSLLARGGTKNTEAFF. CDR3 bases: TGTGCCAGCAGCTTATTAGCAAGGGGAGGGACGAAGAACACTGAAGCTTTCTTT.

The chain has TRBV5-8 and TRBJ2-7, with 7 bases that match TRBD1. This CDR3 has 15 residues. CDR1 and CDR2 (germline): SGHTS, YDEGEE. Losses at the gene ends were 0 bases for V and 6 bases for J; bases not matched to a gene: 9. In DNA, the CDR3 is TGTGCCAGCAGCTTGGGCGACAGGGAACATCTCGAGCAGTACTTC. Translation gives CASSLGDREHLEQYF.

This sequence joins TRBV2 and TRBJ1-1; TRBD1 agrees at 8 bases. Per the germline V gene, CDR1 is SNHLY and CDR2 is FYNNEI. The CDR3 sequence is 14 residues long. V gave up 6 bases and J gave up 6 bases; unmatched junction bases: 9. For the CDR3, the DNA is TGTGCCAGCAGCTCTGGACAGGGCTATGCTGAAGCTTTCTTT. Amino acid sequence: CASSSGQGYAEAFF.

The V call is TRBV28, the J call TRBJ1-4; D gene ambiguous. Per the germline V gene, CDR1 is MDHEN and CDR2 is SYDVKM. V was pared by 2 bases and J by 10 bases, with 8 bases between. CDR3 size: 12 residues. The CDR3 bases are TGTGCCAGCAGTTTAGGCCGGGGAAAACTGTTTTTT. This encodes CASSLGRGKLFF.

The V and J genes are TRBV27 and TRBJ1-2, with a tentative D call TRBD1 (5 bases). The CDR3 contains 13 residues. V was shortened by 4 bases and J by 8 bases, with 14 bases between the two germline ends. The germline gives CDR1 MNHEY, CDR2 SMNVEV (reference sequence). The CDR3 DNA follows: TGTGCCAGCAGTTCCCCTACAGGAATCGGCTACACCTTC. Translation: CASSSPTGIGYTF.

The chain employs TRBV11-2 and TRBJ2-1, with 10 bases identical to TRBD1. With V trimmed by 4 bases and J by 6 bases, 6 bases remained unmatched. The CDR3 is 15 amino acids. Germline V gives CDR1 SGHAT, CDR2 FQNNGV. This CDR3 is CASSSRTGGTNEQFF. Here the CDR3 DNA reads TGTGCCAGCAGCTCCAGGACAGGGGGTACCAATGAGCAGTTCTTC.